Shown below are 18 T cell receptor beta chains from a single sample sequenced in a study of human T cells and chemical hapten exposure. MiXCR, applied by TCRdb to the 5' RACE reads, yields one record per CDR3 protein. The sample lists about 81,000 distinct CDR3 sequences, roughly 7.7% occurring once. Total RNA extraction was carried out from unfractionated whole blood. The receptors stem from a male donor in good health.

This clonotype was picked up a small number of times. The chain joins TRBV2 to TRBJ2-3, with 10 bases fitting TRBD1. V shed 7 bases, J shed 6 bases, and the junction held 10 bases outside the gene matches. CDR1 SNHLY and CDR2 FYNNEI come from the germline V gene. This CDR3 is built from 15 residues. The CDR3 loop is CASTPSTGGADTQYF. CDR3 in DNA: TGTGCCAGCACCCCATCGACAGGGGGCGCGGATACGCAGTATTTT.

This clonotype showed up many times. The CDR3 here is CASSLAPQAGRAYEQYF. The CDR3 DNA reads TGCGCCAGCAGCTTGGCCCCCCAAGCGGGACGGGCCTACGAGCAGTACTTC. The V and J genes are TRBV5-1 and TRBJ2-7, with TRBD2 matching over 7 bases. Germline CDR1 is SGHRS and CDR2 is YFSETQ. The CDR3 spans 17 residues. Trimming removed 0 bases from V and 2 bases from J; junction bases left unmatched: 11.

This clonotype was seen ten or more times. The CDR3 spells CASSLDGQREAFF. The CDR3 DNA sequence: TGTGCCAGCAGCTTAGATGGACAGCGTGAAGCTTTCTTT. The genes are TRBV11-2 and TRBJ1-1; tentatively, D is TRBD1 (6 bases). The V gene lost 0 bases and the J gene lost 7 bases, with 9 bases spanning the gap. The CDR3 runs to 13 residues. Germline V gene sequence: CDR1 SGHAT, CDR2 FQNNGV.

The sample holds a few counts of this clonotype. The V and J genes are TRBV5-1 and TRBJ1-6; 7 positions match TRBD1. V lost 3 bases, J lost 6 bases, and 9 bases stayed unmatched. Germline V gene data show CDR1 as SGHRS and CDR2 as YFSETQ. There are 16 residues in the CDR3. The CDR3 sequence is CASSSPGTAVNSPLHF. As DNA, the CDR3 is TGCGCCAGCAGCTCCCCCGGGACAGCAGTTAATTCACCCCTCCACTTT.

The V and J genes are TRBV6-2 or TRBV6-3 and TRBJ2-3; D is perhaps TRBD1 (5 bases). The CDR3 sequence is 12 residues long. The ends were cut back, 6 bases at V and 5 bases at J, with 9 bases in the middle. The germline gives CDR1 MNHEY, CDR2 SVGEGT. The CDR3 is CASRKGQDTQYF. CDR3 bases: TGTGCCAGCAGGAAAGGACAAGATACGCAGTATTTT.

This clonotype appeared many times. The chain employs TRBV7-9 and TRBJ1-2; 8 bases agree with TRBD1. V lost 5 bases and J lost 3; bases outside the gene matches: 5. The germline gives CDR1 SEHNR, CDR2 FQNEAQ (reference sequence). CDR3 length: 14 amino acids. CDR3: CASSNTGGYYGYTF. The CDR3 DNA sequence: TGTGCCAGCAGCAATACAGGGGGTTACTATGGCTACACCTTC.

The chain uses TRBV12-3 or TRBV12-4 and TRBJ1-2; unclear D gene. The V end lost 4 bases, the J end lost 0 bases, and 9 bases lay between the germline ends. The CDR3 is 14 amino acids. The CDR3 loop reads CASSWALANYGYTF. The CDR3 DNA reads TGTGCCAGCAGTTGGGCACTAGCTAACTATGGCTACACCTTC.

This clonotype was picked up a small number of times. The chain carries TRBV4-3 and TRBJ2-3, with 7 bases that match TRBD1. This CDR3 spans 18 amino acids. Germline V gene sequence: CDR1 LGHNA, CDR2 YSLEER. V dropped 0 bases and J dropped 0; count of bases not matched to a gene: 9. CDR3 amino acids: CASSQDEGQASSTDTQYF. The CDR3, as DNA: TGCGCCAGCAGCCAAGATGAAGGACAGGCCTCTAGCACAGATACGCAGTATTTT.

This clonotype was counted only a few times. CDR3 nucleotide sequence: TGTGCCAGCAGCTCCCGGGACAGGGGTTACAATGAGCAGTTCTTC. Translating it yields CASSSRDRGYNEQFF. This chain uses TRBV7-9 with TRBJ2-1; the match to TRBD1 covers 10 bases. V shed 4 bases, J shed 4 bases, and the junction held 4 bases outside the gene matches. This CDR3 has 15 amino acids. Germline CDR1 and CDR2: SEHNR and FQNEAQ (reference sequence).

Many counts were recorded for this clonotype. V gene TRBV18 combines with J gene TRBJ1-5; no clear D gene. CDR3 length: 16 residues. Trimming stripped 6 bases from V and 2 bases from J, with 17 bases between. The germline gives CDR1 KGHSH, CDR2 LQKENI. The CDR3 region is CASSPNQNAGNQPQHF. For the CDR3, the DNA is TGTGCCAGCTCCCCAAACCAAAACGCGGGCAATCAGCCCCAGCATTTT.

This clonotype has only a few counts. V and J are TRBV7-3 and TRBJ2-3; 7 nucleotides agree with TRBD1. The CDR3 totals 17 residues. From germline, CDR1 is SGHTA and CDR2 FQGTGA. The V segment lost 3 bases and the J segment 0 bases; nucleotides outside the gene matches: 9. CDR3 DNA: TGTGCCAGCAGCTTTGGGCCGAGGGGGCTTAGCACAGATACGCAGTATTTT. It translates to CASSFGPRGLSTDTQYF.

This chain connects TRBV27 to TRBJ2-6; D call uncertain. CDR1 MNHEY and CDR2 SMNVEV come from the germline V gene (reference sequence). This CDR3 is built from 14 residues. Trimming removed 10 bases at V and 0 bases at J, with 10 bases between. CDR3 coding DNA: TGTGCCACCGCTTCAGGCTCTGGGGCCAACGTCCTGACTTTC. It encodes CATASGSGANVLTF.

V usage is TRBV19 and J usage is TRBJ1-6; D is perhaps TRBD1 (5 bases). The ends were cut back, 5 bases at V and 0 bases at J, with 17 bases in the middle. Germline assignment: CDR1 LNHDA and CDR2 SQIVND (reference sequence). This CDR3 is 18 amino acids long. The CDR3 nucleotides are TGTGCCAGTAGTCCGGGGGGGAGTTCGAGCTCCTATAATTCACCCCTCCACTTT. This gives the protein CASSPGGSSSSYNSPLHF.

There are many counts of this clonotype. The rearrangement links TRBV6-6 to TRBJ1-2, with 7 positions matching TRBD1. V shed 4 bases, J shed 3 bases, and the junction held 5 bases outside the gene matches. This CDR3 region has 14 residues. Per germline, CDR1 MNHNY and CDR2 SVGAGI (reference sequence). This CDR3 is CASSSTGLDYGYTF. In DNA form, the CDR3 reads TGTGCCAGCAGTTCGACAGGGCTCGACTATGGCTACACCTTC.

The sample holds a few counts of this clonotype. This sequence joins TRBV25-1 and TRBJ2-7; 9 bases align to TRBD1. J lost 6 bases, V lost 1 base, and 10 bases had no gene match. Per the germline V gene, CDR1 is MGHDK and CDR2 is SYGVNS. This CDR3 region has 16 residues. The CDR3 nucleotides read TGTGCCAGCAGTGAATTTCGCGGACAGGGGATCTCCGAGCAGTACTTC. It is translated as CASSEFRGQGISEQYF.

This clonotype was seen at least ten times. V is TRBV10-3 and J is TRBJ1-5; tentative D call: TRBD1 (5 bases). Germline V gene sequence: CDR1 ENHRY, CDR2 SYGVKD. The CDR3 spans 14 residues. Trimming stripped 8 bases from V and 6 bases from J, with 17 bases between. Written as DNA, the CDR3 is TGTGCCATCGCGGAACGGGGGGGAGGTCAGCCCCAGCATTTT. Translation: CAIAERGGGQPQHF.

The chain links TRBV5-4 to TRBJ1-1; 9 nucleotides line up with TRBD1. Looked up from germline, CDR1 is SGHNT and CDR2 is YYREEE (reference sequence). Germline trimming cut 4 bases from V and 6 bases from J; bases unmatched to any gene: 4. The CDR3 consists of 13 residues. This CDR3 is CASSTDRGPEAFF. The CDR3 nucleotides are TGTGCCAGCAGCACGGACAGGGGCCCTGAAGCTTTCTTT.

In its sample, this clonotype was seen a few times. The chain joins TRBV29-1 to TRBJ1-3; 7 nucleotides align to TRBD1. The CDR3 is 15 amino acids. Germline loops: CDR1 SQVTM, CDR2 ANQGSEA. V lost 3 bases, J lost 0 bases, and 5 bases stayed unmatched. The CDR3: CSVDGSGGSGNTIYF. Written as DNA, the CDR3 is TGCAGCGTTGATGGTTCAGGGGGCTCTGGAAACACCATATATTTT.